One and the same sample provided the 5 T cell receptor beta chains below, sequenced in a study of T-cell reconstitution after alpha-beta-depleted transplantation in children. Study-level results: One year after transplant, T-cell counts and diversity came mostly from newly produced T cells.

Construction of the TCRbeta library involved unique molecular identifiers. In TCRdb, the PCR reads were re-called with MiXCR into one record per CDR3 protein. Of about 290,000 distinct CDR3 sequences in the sample, less than 9.5% were seen once. These receptors have no known antigen. The sample here was peripheral blood, taken 360 days after TCRalphabeta/CD19-depleted stem cell transplant. The receptors come from a female patient aged 2 to 10 who had a stem cell transplant for Fanconi anemia, so the T cells may come from the graft donor.

The J gene is TRBJ1-2, the V gene TRBV4-3; D ambiguous. There are 15 residues in the CDR3. V shed 1 base and J shed 4 bases, with 13 bases lying between them. The germline CDR1 and CDR2 sequences are LGHNA and YSLEER. CDR3 nucleotide sequence: TGCGCCAGCAGCCAAGTAAATGGCAGACTCTATGGCTACACCTTC. It codes for CASSQVNGRLYGYTF.

The table lists this clonotype with many counts. This rearrangement joins TRBV24-1 to TRBJ2-1; D perhaps matches TRBD2 (6 bases). The CDR3 spans 16 residues. Germline V gene sequence: CDR1 KGHDR, CDR2 SFDVKD. V was pared by 1 base and J by 3 bases, with 12 bases between. The CDR3 reads CATSDLSRGDYNEQFF. The CDR3 DNA reads as TGTGCCACCAGTGATTTATCGCGGGGCGACTACAATGAGCAGTTCTTC.

This clonotype was recorded a few times. The gene calls are TRBV6-4 and TRBJ2-3; TRBD2 agrees at 8 bases. The CDR3 extends over 14 amino acids. The germline V gene encodes CDR1 MRHNA and CDR2 SNTAGT. V was pared by 4 bases and J by 4 bases, with 4 bases of the junction left unmatched. CDR3 sequence (DNA): TGTGCCAGCAGTGCGACTAGCGAGGCAGATACGCAGTATTTT. Protein: CASSATSEADTQYF.

This clonotype was seen a few times. The V gene is TRBV28, the J gene TRBJ1-2; D gene unclear. The V gene's germline CDR1 is MDHEN and CDR2 SYDVKM. Trimming took off 3 bases at V and 10 bases at J, with 15 bases between the two ends. The CDR3 has 13 amino acids. The CDR3 nucleotides are TGTGCCAGCAGTTTTAGGACGCCCGTTTTCTACACCTTC. This encodes CASSFRTPVFYTF.

This chain links TRBV2 with TRBJ1-2; TRBD1 might be the D (6 bases). The CDR3 consists of 14 residues. The V gene's germline CDR1 is SNHLY and CDR2 FYNNEI. Trimming pared 3 bases from V and 8 bases from J, leaving 16 bases between. For the CDR3, the DNA is TGTGCCAGCAGTGACGGATACAGGGTGGTGGGCTACACCTTC. It specifies CASSDGYRVVGYTF.